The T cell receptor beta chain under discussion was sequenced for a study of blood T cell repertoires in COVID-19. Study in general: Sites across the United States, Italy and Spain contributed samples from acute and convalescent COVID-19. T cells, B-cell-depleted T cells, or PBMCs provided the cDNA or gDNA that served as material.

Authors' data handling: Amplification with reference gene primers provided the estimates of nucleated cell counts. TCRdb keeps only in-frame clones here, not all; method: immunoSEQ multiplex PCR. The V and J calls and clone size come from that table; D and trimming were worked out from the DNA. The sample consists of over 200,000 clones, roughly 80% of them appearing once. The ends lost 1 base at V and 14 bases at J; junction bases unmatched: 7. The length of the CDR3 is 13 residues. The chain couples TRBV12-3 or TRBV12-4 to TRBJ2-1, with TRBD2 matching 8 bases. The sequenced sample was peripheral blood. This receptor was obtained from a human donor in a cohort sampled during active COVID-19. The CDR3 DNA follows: TGTGCCAGCAGTTTAGGGACTAGCCCTGGGGAGTTCTTC. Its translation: CASSLGTSPGEFF.